Listed below are T cell receptor beta chains from one sample, sequenced in a study of tumor-infiltrating lymphocytes in primary liver carcinoma. TCRdb redid the calling of the multiplex PCR reads with MiXCR, one entry per CDR3 protein. The data hold just over 30,000 distinct CDR3 sequences, with less than 75% observed a single time. The sample comprised liver tumor tissue from sampling region 3. These receptor sequences come from a young woman with primary liver carcinoma and hepatitis B virus infection. Each CDR3 is given with its conserved first and last residue. The order of the fields is V gene, J gene, clone size, D gene, CDR3 DNA, CDR3 protein. A D gene is named only where the DNA matches it firmly. Clone size appears in some rows only: once, few, many, or a class for an expanded clone.

>TRBV6-5|TRBJ2-6|NA|TRBD1
TGTGTCAGCAAGACATACAGGGGGCGCGTTTCTGGGGCCAACGTCATGACTTTC
CVSKTYRGRVSGANVMTF
>TRBV11-2|TRBJ2-7|few|TRBD2
TGTGCCAGCAGCCCCTGGGGGACTAGCGGGGGGAGGTCCTACAAGCAGTACTTC
CASSPWGTSGGRSYKQYF
>TRBV5-4|TRBJ2-5|NA|TRBD2
TGTGCTAGCAGCTTAGGGACTAGCGGACAAGAGATCCAATACTTC
CASSLGTSGQEIQYF
>TRBV11-2|TRBJ1-2|NA|NA
TGTGCCAGCATCCAAGGGGGGGGTGGAGGCTACACCTTC
CASIQGGGGGYTF
>TRBV29-1|TRBJ2-1|medium-sized|NA
TGCAGCGCCGCGACAGGAGTAAGTTCCAATGAGCAGTTCTTC
CSAATGVSSNEQFF
>TRBV7-8|TRBJ2-3|NA|TRBD2
TGTGGCAGTAGCTCAGGAGCGGGAGGGCCTGGTGATACGCAGTATTTT
CGSSSGAGGPGDTQYF
>TRBV6-1|TRBJ2-2|NA|NA
TGTGCCAGCACTGAAACCCTTCCCGGGGGCGCTGCGAACACCGGGGACCTATTTTTT
CASTETLPGGAANTGDLFF
>TRBV11-2|TRBJ2-3|NA|NA
TGTGCAAGCAGCCCAGGAGCGGTCCTGAAGGAGCGTGCAGCTAACACAGATACGCAGTATTTT
CASSPGAVLKERAANTDTQYF
>TRBV4-3|TRBJ2-1|NA|TRBD2
TGCGTCAGTAGCCAAAATTGGGACTACGCCTACAATGAGCAGTTCTTC
CVSSQNWDYAYNEQFF
>TRBV29-1|TRBJ1-1|once|NA
TGCAGCGTTTACCAGAGTCTGAACGCTGAAGCTTTCTTT
CSVYQSLNAEAFF
>TRBV5-6|TRBJ1-1|once|TRBD1
TGTGCCGGCAGCTTTTGGGGCCACAGGGGAGCTTTCTTT
CAGSFWGHRGAFF
>TRBV11-2|TRBJ1-6|NA|NA
TGTGTCAGCAGCTTAGATCCAGGGAGGAATTCAGCCCTCCACTTT
CVSSLDPGRNSALHF
>TRBV14|TRBJ2-3|NA|TRBD2
TGTGCCTTCAGCCAACTCATAGCGGGAGCGAATTCTCCAGATACGCAGTATTTT
CAFSQLIAGANSPDTQYF
>TRBV11-3|TRBJ2-1|many|TRBD2
TGTGCCATCAACTTAGGAACTAGCGGGAAGCTTGAGCAGTTCTTC
CAINLGTSGKLEQFF
>TRBV6-6|TRBJ1-5|many|TRBD1
TGTGCCACTTACAGGGGGCAGGGCGGCAATCAGCCCCAGCATTTT
CATYRGQGGNQPQHF
>TRBV11-2|TRBJ2-1|NA|NA
TGTGCCAGCAGCTTACAACCGGATCAGAGATTCTACAATGAGCAGTTCTTC
CASSLQPDQRFYNEQFF
>TRBV11-3|TRBJ1-2|NA|NA
TGTACCAGCAGCCCAACTACAGCGGTTATATACTTC
CTSSPTTAVIYF
>TRBV6-2/TRBV6-3|TRBJ2-2|NA|TRBD2
TGTGCCAGTAGAGGTCTCCCTAGCGGGAGAAACCTCGGGGAGCTGTTTTTT
CASRGLPSGRNLGELFF
>TRBV11-2|TRBJ2-2|NA|NA
TGCGCCAGCATCTTAGATAGGACCGGGGAGCTGTTTTTT
CASILDRTGELFF
>TRBV11-2|TRBJ2-7|once|NA
TGTGCCAGCACTATCATAGGAGGGGACTCTTGGACCTACGAGCAGTACTTC
CASTIIGGDSWTYEQYF
>TRBV4-2|TRBJ1-2|NA|NA
TGTGCCATGAGCCATGATGCGGGGCGCGGGCGTGGCTACACCTTC
CAMSHDAGRGRGYTF
>TRBV30|TRBJ1-1|NA|NA
TGTGCCTGGAACTCCCAAGGGGACCCTGTAGCTTTCTTT
CAWNSQGDPVAFF
>TRBV10-3|TRBJ1-1|once|NA
TGTGTCATCAAGGCGAGGTCGCAGGACACTGATGCTTTCTTT
CVIKARSQDTDAFF
>TRBV12-3/TRBV12-4|TRBJ1-5|NA|NA
TGTGTCAGCAGTTTACACAGCAATCTGCCCCAGCATTTT
CVSSLHSNLPQHF
>TRBV11-2|TRBJ1-3|NA|NA
TGTGTCAACAACGATCTGCTCGGAAACACCATATATTTT
CVNNDLLGNTIYF
>TRBV13|TRBJ2-5|NA|TRBD1
TGTGCCAGCAGCTTAGCCTCATCTTGGACAGGGCGAGGGACCCGGTACTTC
CASSLASSWTGRGTRYF
>TRBV11-3|TRBJ2-2|once|TRBD2
TGTGCCAGCAGCTCTCTGGGACTAGTGACCAGGGAGCTGTTTTTT
CASSSLGLVTRELFF
>TRBV10-3|TRBJ2-2|NA|NA
TGTACCATCAGTGAGTCCCACAATTTGAACACCGGAGAACTGTTTTTC
CTISESHNLNTGELFF
>TRBV11-1|TRBJ2-7|NA|NA
TGTGTCAGCAGTTTAGTATACCTCCTCGAGCAGTACTTC
CVSSLVYLLEQYF
>TRBV11-1|TRBJ2-1|many|NA
TGTGCCAGCAGCTTAGGGGGGACGACCTACAATGAGCAGTTCTTC
CASSLGGTTYNEQFF
>TRBV7-3|TRBJ2-5|NA|TRBD2
TGTGCCAGCAGCTCGACTAGCGGGAGTAAAGAGATCCAGTACTTC
CASSSTSGSKEIQYF
>TRBV6-5|TRBJ2-2|once|NA
TGCGCCAGCAGTCCGCGGACACGGTTCATCGGGGAGCTGTTTTTT
CASSPRTRFIGELFF
>TRBV6-5|TRBJ2-2|NA|TRBD1
TGTGGCAGTCCGCGGACAGGGTTCACCGGGGAGCTGTTTTTT
CGSPRTGFTGELFF
>TRBV4-3|TRBJ2-1|NA|NA
TGCGCCAGCGGCCACACAGAGATGGTCAATGGGCAGTTCTTC
CASGHTEMVNGQFF
>TRBV4-2|TRBJ2-1|NA|TRBD2
TGTGCCAGCAGCCACGGCAAAGGGACTAGCGTAGACAATGGGCAATACTTC
CASSHGKGTSVDNGQYF
>TRBV10-3|TRBJ2-1|NA|NA
TGTGCCTTCAGTGAGTCCCAAGCGGCCAGGAGCTACAATGAGCAGTCCTTC
CAFSESQAARSYNEQSF
>TRBV11-2|TRBJ2-1|NA|TRBD1
TGTGCCTGCGGCTTAACCCATGGACAGGGGTACAGGGGTGAGCAGTTCTTC
CACGLTHGQGYRGEQFF
>TRBV4-3|TRBJ2-1|once|NA
TGCACCAGCAGTCAGGATGCGGGAAGTTCCTACAATGAGCAGTTCTTC
CTSSQDAGSSYNEQFF
>TRBV11-2|TRBJ2-1|many|NA
TGTGCCAGCAGCTTTGGGCGTAGCTCCAATGGGCAGTTCTTC
CASSFGRSSNGQFF
>TRBV6-5|TRBJ1-1|once|NA
TGTGCCAACACTGAGGGTACTTACACTGAGGCTTTCTTT
CANTEGTYTEAFF
>TRBV11-2|TRBJ1-2|NA|NA
TGTGCCAGCAGCACACGGGACATAATCTATGGCTACACCTTC
CASSTRDIIYGYTF
>TRBV6-5|TRBJ2-2|NA|TRBD1
TGTGCCAGCAGTCCGCAGACAGGGTTCACTGTGGAGCTGTTTTTT
CASSPQTGFTVELFF
>TRBV11-2|TRBJ2-3|NA|NA
TGTCCCAGCAGTTTAGTTGGGAACACAGATACGCAGTATTTT
CPSSLVGNTDTQYF
>TRBV29-1|TRBJ2-7|many|TRBD1
TGCAGCGTTGAAGGGACAGGGGACGAGCAGTACTTC
CSVEGTGDEQYF
>TRBV11-1|TRBJ1-1|NA|TRBD1
TGTGCCAGCAGCTTACAGAGCAGGGGGCAAGGCACTGAAGCTTCCTTT
CASSLQSRGQGTEASF
>TRBV4-3|TRBJ1-4|few|NA
TGCGCAAGCAGCCTTAGAGGCCGGGTGGGGGCAAAACTGTTTTTT
CASSLRGRVGAKLFF
>TRBV11-2|TRBJ1-5|NA|NA
TGTGCCAGCAACCGGGACGGACTCAATCAGCCCCAGCATTTT
CASNRDGLNQPQHF